The 8 T cell receptor beta chains below were found in one sample sequenced in a study of T cells in Graves' hyperthyroidism and ophthalmopathy. Amplification targeted TCR beta CDR3 regions from RNA transcripts. The TCR CDR3 was amplified in a first-round RT-PCR using the HTBI primer set. TCRdb reprocessed the multiplex PCR reads via MiXCR and lists one record per CDR3 protein. This sample carries 700,000 or so distinct CDR3 sequences, about 16% of them seen once, and the ten largest clones take 8.4%. What was sequenced was blood. The receptors shown here come from a man in his late teens or twenties with Graves' hyperthyroidism.

The chain combines TRBV20-1 with TRBJ2-7; the match to TRBD1 covers 9 bases. Losses at the gene ends were 5 bases for V and 2 bases for J; bases not matched to a gene: 13. Germline CDR1 DFQATT, CDR2 SNEGSKA (reference sequence). The CDR3 spans 16 residues. The CDR3, as DNA: TGCAGTGCTTTTGACCTGAAACAGGGGGCGGCCTACGAGCAGTACTTC. Encoded protein: CSAFDLKQGAAYEQYF.

About this clonotype: An end of the junction does not agree with germline; a read error may underlie this. CDR3: CASSLGGLSEQYF. DNA of the CDR3: TGTGCTAGCAGCTTAGGGGGACTATCCGAGCAGTACTTC. The chain employs TRBV7-7 and TRBJ2-7; D is perhaps TRBD2 (7 bases). Looked up from germline, CDR1 is SSHAT and CDR2 is FNYEAQ (reference sequence). The CDR3 sequence is 13 residues long.

The J gene is TRBJ2-3, the V gene TRBV14; 7 positions agree with TRBD2. CDR1 and CDR2 (germline): SGHDN, FVKESK. The junction had 8 bases not matched to a gene; V was cut back by 2 bases and J by 6 bases. The CDR3 runs to 15 residues. In nucleotides, the CDR3 is TGTGCCAGCAGCCAAATCACTAGCGTGATGGATACGCAGTATTTT. This translates into CASSQITSVMDTQYF.

Many counts were recorded for this clonotype. This rearrangement joins TRBV27 to TRBJ1-4; weak D call: TRBD1 (6 bases). There are 15 residues in the CDR3. Germline V gene lookup returns CDR1 MNHEY and CDR2 SMNVEV (reference sequence). V lost 6 bases and J lost 5, with 16 bases in between. The CDR3 DNA reads as TGTGCCAGCAGCAGAGCAGGGGAACGGAATGAAAAACTGTTTTTT. Its protein product is CASSRAGERNEKLFF.

The V gene is TRBV28, the J gene TRBJ2-2; D gene ambiguous. The CDR3 is 14 residues long. Germline values: CDR1 MDHEN, CDR2 SYDVKM. Trimming removed 5 bases at V and 6 bases at J, with 13 bases between. DNA for the CDR3: TGTGCCAGCAGTCATCCGAGGAATCCCGGGGAGCTGTTTTTT. Translated: CASSHPRNPGELFF.

The chain has TRBV12-3 or TRBV12-4 and TRBJ2-5; TRBD2 is a possible D gene (5 bases). V lost 4 bases and J 5 bases, leaving 14 bases between the germline ends. The length of the CDR3 is 14 residues. DNA of the CDR3: TGTGCCAGCAGTTCCGGACTCGGCGGGGAGACCCAGTACTTC. The encoded protein is CASSSGLGGETQYF.

This clonotype was seen repeatedly, ten times or more. The chain links TRBV18 to TRBJ1-1; D is uncertain. The ends were cut back, 3 bases at V and 4 bases at J, with 9 bases in the middle. This CDR3 region has 13 residues. From germline, CDR1 is KGHSH and CDR2 LQKENI. This CDR3 is CASSPGQVTEAFF. In DNA, the CDR3 is TGTGCCAGCTCACCGGGCCAGGTCACTGAAGCTTTCTTT.

This clonotype was recorded at least ten times. V is TRBV7-6 and J is TRBJ2-1; tentative D call: TRBD1 (6 bases). Germline V CDR1 and CDR2: SGHVS, FNYEAQ. Between the trimmed V and J ends, which lost 2 bases and 7 bases, there was a span of 15 bases. The CDR3 is 15 amino acids. The CDR3 region has the DNA TGTGCCAGCAGCTTACAGGGGTCCCTATTAAATGAGCAGTTCTTC. This encodes CASSLQGSLLNEQFF.